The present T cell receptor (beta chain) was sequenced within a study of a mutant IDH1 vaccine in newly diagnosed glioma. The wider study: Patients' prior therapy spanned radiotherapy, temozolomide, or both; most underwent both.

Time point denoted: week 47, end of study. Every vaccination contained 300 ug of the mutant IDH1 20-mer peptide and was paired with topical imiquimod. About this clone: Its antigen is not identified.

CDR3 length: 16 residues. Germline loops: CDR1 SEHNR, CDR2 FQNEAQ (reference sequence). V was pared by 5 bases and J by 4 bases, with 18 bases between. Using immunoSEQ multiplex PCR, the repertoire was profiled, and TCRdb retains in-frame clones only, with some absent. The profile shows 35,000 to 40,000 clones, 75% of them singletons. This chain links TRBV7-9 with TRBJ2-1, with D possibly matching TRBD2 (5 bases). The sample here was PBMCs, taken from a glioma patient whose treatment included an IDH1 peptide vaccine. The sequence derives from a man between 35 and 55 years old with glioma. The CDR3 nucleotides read TGTGCCAGCAGCCGTCGAGGACGGGGTTATTACAATGAGCAGTTCTTC. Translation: CASSRRGRGYYNEQFF.